This T cell receptor beta chain was found in a study of cytomegalovirus exposure and HLA in healthy donors. Germline lookup yields CDR1 SGHTS and CDR2 YDEGEE. The CDR3 runs 12 residues. A remark on this clone: A read error may account for a junction end that differs from germline.

The PCR used 60 Vbeta and 13 Jbeta primers. Using immunoSEQ multiplex PCR, the repertoire was profiled, and TCRdb retains in-frame clones only, with some absent. Among under 150,000 clones, 75% to 80% were seen once, and the ten largest hold approximately 4%. Sequenced material: PBMCs. This TCR was sampled from a man in his late teens or twenties in good health and CMV-seronegative. The chain couples TRBV5-8 to TRBJ2-1; 9 bases map to TRBD1. The CDR3 DNA is TGTGCCAGCAGCTGGGGACAGGGCCGCCCGATCTTC. It translates to CASSWGQGRPIF.